This TCR beta chain appears in the sequencing data of a study of blood T cell repertoires in COVID-19. In the study overall: Whether acute or convalescent, the COVID-19 samples came from the United States, Italy and Spain. Nucleic acid was either cDNA or gDNA, and it came from T cells, B-cell-depleted T cells, or PBMCs.

Clones were read by immunoSEQ multiplex PCR, and TCRdb kept only the in-frame ones, dropping some. The data contain roughly 160,000 clones, over 70% of them seen just once; the ten biggest clones take up roughly a fifth. This CDR3 contains 17 residues. Trimming took 0 bases from V and 1 from J, leaving 13 bases between them. Germline V gene sequence: CDR1 SGHVS, CDR2 FQNEAQ. Sequences were obtained from peripheral blood. This chain links TRBV7-8 with TRBJ2-1; maybe TRBD2 (6 bases). This clonotype was obtained from an older woman who had recovered from COVID-19. CDR3 amino acids: CASSLARGTKSYNEQFF. The DNA for the CDR3 is TGTGCCAGCAGCTTAGCGCGGGGTACAAAATCCTACAATGAGCAGTTCTTC. Based on the CDR3 plus reference TRBV7-8 and TRBJ2-1, the full variable domain is GAGVSQSPRYKVAKRGQDVALRCDPISGHVSLFWYQQALGQGPEFLTYFQNEAQLDKSGLPSDRFFAERPEGSVSTLKIQRTQQEDSAVYLCASSLARGTKSYNEQFFGPGTRLTVL.